Presented here are 17 T cell receptor beta chains from one specimen sequenced in a study of cytomegalovirus exposure and HLA in healthy donors. PCR involved 60 Vbeta and 13 Jbeta primers. The assay was immunoSEQ multiplex PCR, and TCRdb's table has in-frame clones only and misses some. Its table lists about 200,000 clones. The material sequenced was PBMCs. Receptors were obtained from a boy aged 5-17 years in good health and CMV-seronegative.

The rearrangement uses TRBV9 and TRBJ2-2; D might be TRBD2 (7 bases). V lost 0 bases, J lost 0 bases, and 15 bases lay in between. Looked up from germline, CDR1 is SGDLS and CDR2 is YYNGEE. CDR3 length: 18 residues. CDR3 sequence (DNA): TGTGCCAGCAGCGTAGGGCAGGGGAGGGCCTCGAACACCGGGGAGCTGTTTTTT. Its protein is CASSVGQGRASNTGELFF. Supplemented by reference TRBV9 and TRBJ2-2, the full variable domain reads DSGVTQTPKHLITATGQRVTLRCSPRSGDLSVYWYQQSLDQGLQFLIQYYNGEERAKGNILERFSAQQFPDLHSELNLSSLELGDSALYFCASSVGQGRASNTGELFFGEGSRLTVL.

This sequence joins TRBV4-1 and TRBJ2-6, with D hard to call. Trimming removed 1 base at V and 1 base at J, with 5 bases between. The CDR3 extends over 15 amino acids. Germline CDR1 is MGHRA and CDR2 is YSYEKL. For the CDR3, the DNA is TGCGCCAGCAGCCAAGGAGGTTCTGGGGCCAACGTCCTGACTTTC. The encoded protein is CASSQGGSGANVLTF.

The V gene is TRBV5-1, the J gene TRBJ2-2, with no clear D. CDR3 length equals 13 residues. Trimming removed 0 bases at V and 7 bases at J, with 7 bases between. Germline lookup yields CDR1 SGHRS and CDR2 YFSETQ. The CDR3 DNA is TGCGCCAGCAGCTTGGGCAGAGGCGGGGAGCTGTTTTTT. Its protein product is CASSLGRGGELFF.

The chain couples TRBV6-1 to TRBJ2-7; 10 bases line up with TRBD2. V lost 1 base, J lost 1 base, and 1 base stayed unmatched. This CDR3 is 15 amino acids long. Germline assignment: CDR1 MNHNS and CDR2 SASEGT. This CDR3 is CASSEELAGSYEQYF. CDR3 sequence (DNA): TGTGCCAGCAGTGAAGAACTAGCGGGGTCCTACGAGCAGTACTTC.

DNA for the CDR3: TGTGCCAGCAGATCTACAGGGGCAAGAGAAGCTTTCTTT. It is translated as CASRSTGAREAFF. The rearrangement joins TRBV5-4 to TRBJ1-1; 7 bases fit TRBD1. The CDR3 runs 13 residues. Germline lookup yields CDR1 SGHNT and CDR2 YYREEE (reference sequence). Trimming removed 5 bases from V and 8 bases from J; junction bases left unmatched: 9.

V gene TRBV5-1 combines with J gene TRBJ1-2, with TRBD1 matching 7 bases. J gave up 3 bases and V 5 bases, and 19 bases lay outside the gene matches. The V gene's germline CDR1 is SGHRS and CDR2 YFSETQ. The CDR3 contains 18 residues. The CDR3 sequence: CASSSEPPPPDRDYGYTF. The CDR3 DNA reads as TGCGCCAGCAGTTCCGAGCCTCCACCACCCGACAGGGACTATGGCTACACCTTC.

V gene TRBV5-4 combines with J gene TRBJ1-4; weak D call: TRBD1 (5 bases). The CDR3 extends over 15 amino acids. The ends were cut back, 4 bases at V and 6 bases at J, with 16 bases in the middle. Germline lookup yields CDR1 SGHNT and CDR2 YYREEE (reference sequence). Here the CDR3 reads CASSLRGGGHEKLFF. The CDR3 DNA is TGTGCCAGCAGCCTTCGGGGGGGAGGTCATGAAAAACTGTTTTTT.

The CDR3 nucleotides are TGTGCCAGTAGGACAGGTAGTTCCACCGATTCACCCCTCCACTTT. This sequence encodes CASRTGSSTDSPLHF. The chain combines TRBV19 with TRBJ1-6, with a tentative D call TRBD1 (6 bases). Per the germline V gene, CDR1 is LNHDA and CDR2 is SQIVND (reference sequence). Trimming pared 6 bases from V and 8 bases from J, leaving 17 bases between. The CDR3 runs 15 residues.

The genes are TRBV28 and TRBJ2-5; 11 nucleotides agree with TRBD2. V was pared by 10 bases and J by 0 bases, with 7 bases of the junction left unmatched. The CDR3 extends over 15 amino acids. From germline, CDR1 is MDHEN and CDR2 SYDVKM. DNA for the CDR3: TGTGCCACCCAACTAGCGGGGGAGCACCAAGAGACCCAGTACTTC. Residues: CATQLAGEHQETQYF.

This sequence joins TRBV19 and TRBJ1-5, with TRBD1 matching 9 bases. Per germline, CDR1 LNHDA and CDR2 SQIVND (reference sequence). J lost 4 bases, V lost 7 bases, and 8 bases had no gene match. The CDR3 is 15 amino acids. The CDR3 DNA reads TGTGCCAGTATCGGGGGACAGGGATATAATCAGCCCCAGCATTTT. Translating gives CASIGGQGYNQPQHF.

V usage is TRBV9 and J usage is TRBJ1-4, with TRBD1 as a possible D gene (5 bases). The CDR3 totals 14 residues. Trimming removed 0 bases from V and 5 bases from J, with 8 bases in between. Germline V gene sequence: CDR1 SGDLS, CDR2 YYNGEE. The CDR3 reads CASSVAAGNEKLFF. The CDR3 DNA reads TGTGCCAGCAGCGTAGCGGCAGGGAATGAAAAACTGTTTTTT.

V and J are TRBV6-1 and TRBJ1-2, with D perhaps matching TRBD1 (5 bases). Germline-derived CDR1 and CDR2 are MNHNS and SASEGT. The CDR3 has 14 amino acids. Trimming shortened V by 7 bases and J by 4 bases, and 16 bases separated the two germline ends. The CDR3 nucleotides are TGTGCCAGCACTAAGCGGGACGGACCCTATGGCTACACCTTC. Translation gives CASTKRDGPYGYTF.

The chain combines TRBV6-5 with TRBJ1-3; maybe TRBD1 (5 bases). CDR3 length equals 15 residues. Between the trimmed V and J ends, which lost 6 bases and 0 bases, there was a span of 12 bases. Germline-derived CDR1 and CDR2 are MNHEY and SVGAGI. The CDR3 DNA is TGTGCCAGCAGGCGGGACGGGAGCTCTGGAAACACCATATATTTT. Translated: CASRRDGSSGNTIYF.

V and J are TRBV4-1 and TRBJ2-1, with 10 bases that match TRBD1. The CDR3 is 16 amino acids. The trim removed 0 bases at V and 4 bases at J, leaving 3 bases unmatched. CDR1 and CDR2 (germline): MGHRA, YSYEKL. The CDR3 sequence: CASSQERGQGYNEQFF. The CDR3, as DNA: TGCGCCAGCAGCCAAGAGCGGGGACAGGGGTACAATGAGCAGTTCTTC.

The chain recombines TRBV27 with TRBJ2-7, with D possibly matching TRBD2 (5 bases). V shed 7 bases and J shed 1 base, with 14 bases lying between them. Germline-derived CDR1 and CDR2 are MNHEY and SMNVEV (reference sequence). This CDR3 has 14 amino acids. The CDR3 protein is CASTQLGRSYEQYF. Written as DNA, the CDR3 is TGTGCCAGCACCCAACTAGGGAGATCCTACGAGCAGTACTTC.

This chain joins TRBV6-4 and TRBJ2-1; 11 nucleotides align to TRBD2. The V gene end was trimmed by 3 bases and the J gene end by 10 bases; junction bases not matched to a gene: 5. This CDR3 contains 14 residues. The germline CDR1 and CDR2 sequences are MRHNA and SNTAGT. CDR3 protein: CASSDSGGAGEQFF. The CDR3 nucleotides are TGTGCCAGCAGTGATAGCGGGGGGGCCGGGGAGCAGTTCTTC.

The chain uses TRBV5-1 and TRBJ2-2; 11 bases line up with TRBD1. Germline V gene lookup returns CDR1 SGHRS and CDR2 YFSETQ. The CDR3 covers 16 residues. V was clipped by 4 bases and J by 7 bases; unmatched bases: 9. CDR3 bases: TGCGCCAGCAGCCCCCCGGACAGGGGGCGGGTCGGGGAGCTGTTTTTT. The encoded protein is CASSPPDRGRVGELFF.